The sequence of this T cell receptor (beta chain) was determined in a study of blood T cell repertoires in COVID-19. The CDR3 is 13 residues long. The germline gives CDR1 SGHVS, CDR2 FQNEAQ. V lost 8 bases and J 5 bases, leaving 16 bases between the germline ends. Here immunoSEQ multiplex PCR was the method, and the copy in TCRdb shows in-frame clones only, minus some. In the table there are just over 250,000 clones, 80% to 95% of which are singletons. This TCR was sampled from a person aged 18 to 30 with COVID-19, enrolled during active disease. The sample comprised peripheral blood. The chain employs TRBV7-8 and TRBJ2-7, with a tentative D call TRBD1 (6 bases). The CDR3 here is CASCPRGFDEQYF. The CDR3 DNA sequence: TGTGCCAGCTGTCCGAGGGGGTTCGACGAGCAGTACTTC. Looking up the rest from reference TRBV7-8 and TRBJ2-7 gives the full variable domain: GAGVSQSPRYKVAKRGQDVALRCDPISGHVSLFWYQQALGQGPEFLTYFQNEAQLDKSGLPSDRFFAERPEGSVSTLKIQRTQQEDSAVYLCASCPRGFDEQYFGPGTRLTVT.